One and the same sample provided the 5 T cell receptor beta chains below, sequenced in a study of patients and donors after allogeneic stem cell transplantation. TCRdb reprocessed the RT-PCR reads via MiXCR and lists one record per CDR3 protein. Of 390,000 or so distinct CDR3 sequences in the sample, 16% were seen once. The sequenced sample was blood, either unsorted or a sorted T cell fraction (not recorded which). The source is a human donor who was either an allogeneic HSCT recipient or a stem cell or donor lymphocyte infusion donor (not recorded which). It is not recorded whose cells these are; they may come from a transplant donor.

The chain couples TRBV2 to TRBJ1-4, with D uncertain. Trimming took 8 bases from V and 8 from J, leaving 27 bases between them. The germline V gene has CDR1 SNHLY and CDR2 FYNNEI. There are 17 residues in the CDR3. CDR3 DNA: TGTGCCAGCGATTTAGGGTACAACACATTTATATACGAAAAACTGTTTTTT. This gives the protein CASDLGYNTFIYEKLFF.

The CDR3 region has the DNA TGTGCCACCAGTGATGCGGACAGGAGCGGAGCTTTCTTT. Its protein is CATSDADRSGAFF. J is TRBJ1-1 and V is TRBV24-1, with 7 bases aligning to TRBD1. Germline V lookup: CDR1 KGHDR, CDR2 SFDVKD. CDR3 size: 13 residues. The J segment lost 10 bases and the V segment lost 3 bases, leaving 7 bases of the junction unmatched.

The CDR3 is CATRRQGASYEQYF. For the CDR3, the DNA is TGTGCCACCAGACGACAGGGGGCGTCCTACGAGCAGTACTTC. The chain joins TRBV24-1 to TRBJ2-7; 10 bases fit TRBD1. The CDR3 consists of 14 residues. From germline, CDR1 is KGHDR and CDR2 SFDVKD. V dropped 7 bases and J dropped 1; count of bases not matched to a gene: 3.

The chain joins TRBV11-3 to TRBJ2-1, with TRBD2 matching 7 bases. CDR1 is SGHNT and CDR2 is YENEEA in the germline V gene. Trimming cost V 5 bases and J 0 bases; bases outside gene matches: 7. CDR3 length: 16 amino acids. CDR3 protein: CASSPRAGISYNEQFF. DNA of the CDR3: TGTGCCAGCAGCCCCCGAGCGGGGATCTCCTACAATGAGCAGTTCTTC.

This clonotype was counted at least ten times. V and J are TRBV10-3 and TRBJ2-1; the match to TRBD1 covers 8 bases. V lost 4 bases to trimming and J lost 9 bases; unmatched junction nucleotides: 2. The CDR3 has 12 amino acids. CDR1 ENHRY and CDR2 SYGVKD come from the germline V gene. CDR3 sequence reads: CAISGTGIEQFF. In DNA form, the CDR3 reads TGTGCCATCAGTGGGACAGGGATTGAGCAGTTCTTC.